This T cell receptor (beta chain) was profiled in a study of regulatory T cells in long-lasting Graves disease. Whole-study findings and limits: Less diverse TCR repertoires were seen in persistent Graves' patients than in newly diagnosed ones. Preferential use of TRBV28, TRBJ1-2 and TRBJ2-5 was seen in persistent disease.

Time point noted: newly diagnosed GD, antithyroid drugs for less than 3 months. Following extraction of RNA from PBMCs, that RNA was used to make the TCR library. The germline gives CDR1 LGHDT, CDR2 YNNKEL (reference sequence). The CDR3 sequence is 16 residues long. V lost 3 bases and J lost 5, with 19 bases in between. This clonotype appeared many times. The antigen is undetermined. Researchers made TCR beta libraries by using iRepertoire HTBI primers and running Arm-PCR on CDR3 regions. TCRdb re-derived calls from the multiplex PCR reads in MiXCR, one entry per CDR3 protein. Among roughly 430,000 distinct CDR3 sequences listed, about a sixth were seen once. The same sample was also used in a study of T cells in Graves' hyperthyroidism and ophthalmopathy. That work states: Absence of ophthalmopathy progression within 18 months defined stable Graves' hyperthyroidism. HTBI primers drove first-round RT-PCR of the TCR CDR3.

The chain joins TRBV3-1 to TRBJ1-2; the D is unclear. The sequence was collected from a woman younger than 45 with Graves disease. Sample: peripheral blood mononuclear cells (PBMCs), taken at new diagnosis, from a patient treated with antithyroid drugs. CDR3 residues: CASSQRRTALRYGYTF. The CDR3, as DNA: TGTGCCAGCAGCCAGAGAAGGACGGCGCTAAGGTATGGCTACACCTTC.